This T cell receptor (beta chain) was profiled in a study of OX40 agonist ivuxolimab in advanced cancers. Trimming at V came to 6 bases and at J to 8 bases, leaving 4 bases not matched to a gene. The CDR3 sequence is 14 residues long. The germline V gene encodes CDR1 WSHSY and CDR2 SAAADI. Using immunoSEQ multiplex PCR, the repertoire was profiled, and TCRdb retains in-frame clones only, with some absent. The repertoire includes 35,000 to 40,000 clones, approximately 86% of them detected once, and roughly 7.5% sits in the top ten. The source of this sequence is an adult with an advanced solid tumor such as melanoma, head and neck, liver or kidney cancer. Sequencing used CD4+ or CD8+ T cells sorted from blood, obtained in a trial of the OX40 agonist ivuxolimab. The chain has TRBV10-2 and TRBJ2-1; 13 positions agree with TRBD2. The CDR3 coding sequence is TGCGCCAGCAGGGGACTAGCGGGAATAGATGAGCAGTTCTTC. Protein sequence: CASRGLAGIDEQFF.